This is a list of T cell receptor beta chains from one sample in a study of beta chain features in type 1 diabetes. TCRdb's copy holds only in-frame clones and misses some; the assay was immunoSEQ multiplex PCR. The profile shows about 230,000 clones, approximately 16% of them singletons. The source material was naive CD4+ T cells from blood. These receptors were obtained from a man aged 25 to 40 with type 1 diabetes. The CDR3 runs from the conserved cysteine through the conserved F or W. The order of the fields is V gene, D gene, clone size, J gene, CDR3 DNA, CDR3 protein. The D gene is left open where the match is weak. Some rows mark clone size as missing; the rest say once, few, many or name a class of expanded clone.

V: TRBV2; D: -; size: -; J: TRBJ2-6; DNA: TGTGCCAGCAGCGCCAGGGCCTCTGGGGCCAACGTCCTGACTTTC; CDR3: CASSARASGANVLTF
V: TRBV29-1; D: -; size: few; J: TRBJ2-5; DNA: TGCAGCGTTGCCTTGGAATTGGAGACCCAGTACTTC; CDR3: CSVALELETQYF
V: TRBV7-9; D: -; size: few; J: TRBJ2-3; DNA: TGTGCCAGCAGCTTGACACAGGGGAGGATAGCAGATACGCAGTATTTT; CDR3: CASSLTQGRIADTQYF
V: TRBV30; D: TRBD2; size: -; J: TRBJ2-7; DNA: TGTGCCTGGAGGGGGAGCGGGAGGGCCGGCGAGCAGTACTTC; CDR3: CAWRGSGRAGEQYF
V: TRBV6-6; D: TRBD2; size: -; J: TRBJ2-3; DNA: TGTGCCAGCAGTTACTCGTCTGCGGGAGCAGCGGTTGGGCAGTATTTT; CDR3: CASSYSSAGAAVGQYF
V: TRBV7-9; D: TRBD2; size: -; J: TRBJ2-1; DNA: TGTGCCAGCAGCCTGGGCCTAGCGGGGACCAATGAGCAGTTCTTC; CDR3: CASSLGLAGTNEQFF
V: TRBV20-1; D: -; size: -; J: TRBJ2-3; DNA: TGCAGTAATCAGCGAGCAGATACGCAGTATTTT; CDR3: CSNQRADTQYF
V: TRBV7-2; D: -; size: few; J: TRBJ2-2; DNA: TGTGCCAGCAGCCGGGGGGCTCGTGGCACCGGGGAGCTGTTTTTT; CDR3: CASSRGARGTGELFF
V: TRBV28; D: -; size: -; J: TRBJ2-7; DNA: TGTGCCAGCAGCTATCCGACTTCAGGGGACGAGCAGTACTTC; CDR3: CASSYPTSGDEQYF
V: TRBV4-1; D: -; size: -; J: TRBJ2-5; DNA: TGCGCCAGCAGCCAAGTTGGGCAGGGGAAGGGGGAGACCCAGTACTTC; CDR3: CASSQVGQGKGETQYF
V: TRBV25-1; D: -; size: few; J: TRBJ2-2; DNA: TGTGCCAGCAGTCGTCCAGGGCAGGGGCAAACCGGGGAGCTGTTTTTT; CDR3: CASSRPGQGQTGELFF
V: TRBV30; D: -; size: -; J: TRBJ2-7; DNA: TGTGCCTGGAGTGCCCCCAGGGGCAGGACCTACGAGCAGTACTTC; CDR3: CAWSAPRGRTYEQYF
V: TRBV4-2; D: TRBD2; size: -; J: TRBJ2-1; DNA: TGTGCCAGCAGCCAAGATTACATCGGGAGGTCCGGGGCCAATGAGCAGTTCTTC; CDR3: CASSQDYIGRSGANEQFF
V: TRBV30; D: -; size: -; J: TRBJ1-4; DNA: TGTGCCTGGTCCAAGAATGAAAAACTGTTTTTT; CDR3: CAWSKNEKLFF
V: TRBV7-2; D: TRBD1; size: few; J: TRBJ2-7; DNA: TGTGCCAGCAGCTCGTGGGACAGCCCCTACGAGCAGTACTTC; CDR3: CASSSWDSPYEQYF